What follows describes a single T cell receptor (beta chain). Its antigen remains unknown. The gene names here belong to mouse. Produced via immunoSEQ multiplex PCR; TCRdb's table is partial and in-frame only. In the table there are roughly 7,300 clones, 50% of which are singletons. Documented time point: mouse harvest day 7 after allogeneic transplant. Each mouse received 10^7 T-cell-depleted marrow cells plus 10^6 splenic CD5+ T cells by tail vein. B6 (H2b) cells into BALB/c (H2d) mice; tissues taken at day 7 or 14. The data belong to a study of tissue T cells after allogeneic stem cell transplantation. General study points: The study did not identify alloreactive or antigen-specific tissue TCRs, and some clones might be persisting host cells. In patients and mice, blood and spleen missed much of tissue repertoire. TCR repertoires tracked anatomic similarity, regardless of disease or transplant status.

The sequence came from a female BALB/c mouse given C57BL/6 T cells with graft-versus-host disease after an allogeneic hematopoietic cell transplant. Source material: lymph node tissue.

The part of the CDR3 DNA that was read is TGTGCCAGCAGCCAGCGGGACAGTTATGAACAGTAC. Its translation: CASSQRDSYEQY. The CDR3, in full, reads CASSQRDSYEQYF. The chain combines TRBV5 with TRBJ2-7, with TRBD1 matching over 7 bases. The read falls 1 residue short of the CDR3 end, and the missing part is taken from the germline J gene. The CDR3 is made up of 13 amino acids. CDR1 is LGHNA, CDR2 YNLKQL, per germline (reference sequence). V shed 3 bases and J 4 bases; nucleotides not matched to a gene: 3.